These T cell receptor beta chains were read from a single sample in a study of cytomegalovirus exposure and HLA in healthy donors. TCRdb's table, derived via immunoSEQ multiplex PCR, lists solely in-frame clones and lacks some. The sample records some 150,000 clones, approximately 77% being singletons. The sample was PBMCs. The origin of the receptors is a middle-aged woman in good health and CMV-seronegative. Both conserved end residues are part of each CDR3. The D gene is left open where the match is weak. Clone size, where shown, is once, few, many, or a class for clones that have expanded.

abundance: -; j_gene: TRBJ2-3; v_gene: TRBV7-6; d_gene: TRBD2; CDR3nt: TGTGCCAGCAGCTTAGCACCAACCGGGACTAGCGGCACAGATACGCAGTATTTT; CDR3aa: CASSLAPTGTSGTDTQYF
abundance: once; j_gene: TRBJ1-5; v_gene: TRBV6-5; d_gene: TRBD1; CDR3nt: TGTGCCAGCAGCCTCCGGACAGGCCCGAATCAGCCCCAGCATTTT; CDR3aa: CASSLRTGPNQPQHF
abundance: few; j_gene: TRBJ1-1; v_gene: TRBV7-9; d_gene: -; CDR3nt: TGTTCCAGCAGCTTAGAGTCAGGGCACACTGAAGCTTTCTTT; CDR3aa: CSSSLESGHTEAFF
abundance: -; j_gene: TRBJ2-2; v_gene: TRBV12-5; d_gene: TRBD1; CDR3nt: TGTGCTAGTGGTTTGGCAACAGGGGGCAGGGAGCTGTTTTTT; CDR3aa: CASGLATGGRELFF
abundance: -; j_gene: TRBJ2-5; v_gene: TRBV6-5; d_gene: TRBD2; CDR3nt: TGTGCCAGTTCTTCTAGCGGGGGGAAAGAGACCCAGTACTTC; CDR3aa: CASSSSGGKETQYF
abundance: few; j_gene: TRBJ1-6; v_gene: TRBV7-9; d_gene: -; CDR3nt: TGTGCCAGCAGCCGCCGTGCTGCGCCATTT; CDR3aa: CASSRRAAPF
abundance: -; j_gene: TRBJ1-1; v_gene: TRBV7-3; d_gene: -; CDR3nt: TGTGCCAGCAGCTCTCAGGGTAATGCTGAAGCTTTCTTT; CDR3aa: CASSSQGNAEAFF
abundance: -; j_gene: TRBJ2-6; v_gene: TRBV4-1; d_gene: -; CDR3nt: TGCGCCAGCGGGATCGAGGGCTCTGGGGCCAACGTCCTGACTTTC; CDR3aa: CASGIEGSGANVLTF
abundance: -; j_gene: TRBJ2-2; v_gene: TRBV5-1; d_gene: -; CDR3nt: TGCGCCAGCAGCTTGGTGGCAGGGAACACCGGGGAGCTGTTTTTT; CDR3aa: CASSLVAGNTGELFF
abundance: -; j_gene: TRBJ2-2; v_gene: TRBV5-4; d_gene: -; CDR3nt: TGTGCCAGCAGCTTTCTACAGGGTCGAAGTACCGGGGAGCTGTTTTTT; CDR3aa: CASSFLQGRSTGELFF
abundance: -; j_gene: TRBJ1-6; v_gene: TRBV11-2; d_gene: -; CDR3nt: TGTGCCAGCAGCCGGAGCTCCTATAATTCACCCCTCCACTTT; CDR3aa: CASSRSSYNSPLHF
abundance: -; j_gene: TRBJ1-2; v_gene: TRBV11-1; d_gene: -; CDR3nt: TGTGCCAGCAGCTTAGACCCCGGACTAAGCTATGGCTACACCTTC; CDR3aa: CASSLDPGLSYGYTF
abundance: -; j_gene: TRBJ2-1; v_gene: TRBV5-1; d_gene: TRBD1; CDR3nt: TGCGCCAGCAGCTTGGATCCCCCGGGACAGGTCGGTAATGAGCAGTTCTTC; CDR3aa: CASSLDPPGQVGNEQFF
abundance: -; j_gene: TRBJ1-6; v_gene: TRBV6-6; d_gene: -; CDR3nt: TGTGCCAGCAGTTACACAGATAATTCACCCCTCCACTTT; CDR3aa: CASSYTDNSPLHF
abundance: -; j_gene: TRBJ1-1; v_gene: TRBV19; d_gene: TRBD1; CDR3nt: TGTGCCAGTAGTATCCAGACAGGGCCGAACACTGAAGCTTTCTTT; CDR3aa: CASSIQTGPNTEAFF
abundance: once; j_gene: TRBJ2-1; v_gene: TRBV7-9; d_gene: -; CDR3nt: TGTGCCAGCAGCTTATTTTCTAGTGGTGGTAATGAGCAGTTCTTC; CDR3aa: CASSLFSSGGNEQFF
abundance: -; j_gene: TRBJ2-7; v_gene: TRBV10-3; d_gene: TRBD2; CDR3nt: TGTGCCATCAGTGAGTCGGCTAGCGGGGGGCTCTCCTACGAGCAGTACTTC; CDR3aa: CAISESASGGLSYEQYF
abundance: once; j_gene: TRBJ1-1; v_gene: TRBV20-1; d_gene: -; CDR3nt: TGCAGTGCTAGTCGGGAGCGAGAAGCTTTCTTT; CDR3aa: CSASREREAFF
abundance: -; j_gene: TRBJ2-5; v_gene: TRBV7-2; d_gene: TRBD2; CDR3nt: TGTGCCAGCAGCTTAATGAGCGGGGGGCGAAGTCCCCAAGAGACCCAGTACTTC; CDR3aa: CASSLMSGGRSPQETQYF
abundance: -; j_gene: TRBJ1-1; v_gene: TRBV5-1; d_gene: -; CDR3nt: TGCGCCAGCAGCCACCAAGGAGACAGGAACACTGAAGCTTTCTTT; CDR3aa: CASSHQGDRNTEAFF